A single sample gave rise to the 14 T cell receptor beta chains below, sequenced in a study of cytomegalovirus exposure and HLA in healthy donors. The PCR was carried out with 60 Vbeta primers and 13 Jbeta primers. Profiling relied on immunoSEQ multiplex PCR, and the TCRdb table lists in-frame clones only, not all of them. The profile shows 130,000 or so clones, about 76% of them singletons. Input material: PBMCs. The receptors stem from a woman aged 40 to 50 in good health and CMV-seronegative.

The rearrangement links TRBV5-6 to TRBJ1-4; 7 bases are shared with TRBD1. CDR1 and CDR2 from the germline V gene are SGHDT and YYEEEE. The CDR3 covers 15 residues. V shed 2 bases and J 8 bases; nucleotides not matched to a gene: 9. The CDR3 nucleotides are TGTGCCAGCAGCTTACAGGGGACGGGTTTCGAAAAACTGTTTTTT. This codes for CASSLQGTGFEKLFF.

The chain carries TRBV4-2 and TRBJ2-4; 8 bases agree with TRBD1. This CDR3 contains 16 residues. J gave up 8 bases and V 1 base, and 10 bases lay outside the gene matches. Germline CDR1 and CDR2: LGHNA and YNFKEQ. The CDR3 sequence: CASSQAITQGADIQYF. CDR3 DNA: TGTGCCAGCAGCCAAGCAATTACGCAGGGGGCGGACATTCAGTACTTC.

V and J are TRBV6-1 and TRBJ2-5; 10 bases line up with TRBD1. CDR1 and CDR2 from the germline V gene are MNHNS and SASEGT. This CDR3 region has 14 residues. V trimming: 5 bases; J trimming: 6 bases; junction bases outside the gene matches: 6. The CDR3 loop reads CASSSWDRGQTQYF. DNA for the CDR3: TGTGCCAGCAGTTCTTGGGACAGGGGACAGACCCAGTACTTC.

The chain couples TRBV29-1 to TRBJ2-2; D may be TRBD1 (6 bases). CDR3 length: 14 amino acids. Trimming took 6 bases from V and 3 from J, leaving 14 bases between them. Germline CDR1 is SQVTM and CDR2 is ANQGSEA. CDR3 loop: CSVAQGRDTGELFF. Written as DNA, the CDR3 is TGCAGCGTCGCACAGGGACGGGACACCGGGGAGCTGTTTTTT.

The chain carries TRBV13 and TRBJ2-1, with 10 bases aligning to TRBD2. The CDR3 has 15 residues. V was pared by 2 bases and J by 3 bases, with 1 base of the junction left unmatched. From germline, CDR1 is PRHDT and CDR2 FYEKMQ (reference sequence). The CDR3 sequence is CASSLLAGDYNEQFF. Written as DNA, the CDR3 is TGTGCCAGCAGCTTACTAGCGGGGGACTACAATGAGCAGTTCTTC.

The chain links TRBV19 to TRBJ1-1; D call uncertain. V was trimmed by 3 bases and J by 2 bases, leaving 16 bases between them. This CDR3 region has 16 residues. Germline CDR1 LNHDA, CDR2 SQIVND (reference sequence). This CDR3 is CASSMPGKGFNTEAFF. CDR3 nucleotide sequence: TGTGCCAGTAGTATGCCGGGGAAGGGATTTAACACTGAAGCTTTCTTT.

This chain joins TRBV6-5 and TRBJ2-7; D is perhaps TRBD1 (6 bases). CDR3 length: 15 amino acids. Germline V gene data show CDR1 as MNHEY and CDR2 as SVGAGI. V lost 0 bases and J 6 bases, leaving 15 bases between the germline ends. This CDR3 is CASSYSSRGKVEQYF. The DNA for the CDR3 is TGTGCCAGCAGTTACTCGAGCAGGGGTAAAGTCGAGCAGTACTTC.

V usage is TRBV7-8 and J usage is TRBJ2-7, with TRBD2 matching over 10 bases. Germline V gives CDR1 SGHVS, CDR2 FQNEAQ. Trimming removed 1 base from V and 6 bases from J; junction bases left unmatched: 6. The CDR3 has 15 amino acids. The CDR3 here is CASSLVVASGGEQYF. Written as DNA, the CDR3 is TGTGCCAGCAGCTTAGTGGTCGCTAGCGGGGGCGAGCAGTACTTC.

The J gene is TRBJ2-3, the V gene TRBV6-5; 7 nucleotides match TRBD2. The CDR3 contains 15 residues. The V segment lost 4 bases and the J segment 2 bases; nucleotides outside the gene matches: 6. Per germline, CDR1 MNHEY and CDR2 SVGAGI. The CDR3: CASSSLGLPTDTQYF. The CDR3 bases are TGTGCCAGCAGTTCCTTGGGACTACCCACAGATACGCAGTATTTT.

In DNA, the CDR3 is TGCAGCTTTCAGGGTCCCAGTCGCGGGGAGCTGTTTTTT. Protein product: CSFQGPSRGELFF. J is TRBJ2-2 and V is TRBV29-1; possibly TRBD1 for D (5 bases). Germline CDR1 SQVTM, CDR2 ANQGSEA. The V gene lost 8 bases and the J gene lost 7 bases, with 17 bases spanning the gap. The CDR3 loop spans 13 amino acids.

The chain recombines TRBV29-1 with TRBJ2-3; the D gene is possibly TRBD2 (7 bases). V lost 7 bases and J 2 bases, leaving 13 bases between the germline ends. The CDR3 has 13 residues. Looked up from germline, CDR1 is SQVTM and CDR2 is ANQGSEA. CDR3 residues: CSERGGNTDTQYF. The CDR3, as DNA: TGCAGCGAGAGGGGGGGAAACACAGATACGCAGTATTTT.

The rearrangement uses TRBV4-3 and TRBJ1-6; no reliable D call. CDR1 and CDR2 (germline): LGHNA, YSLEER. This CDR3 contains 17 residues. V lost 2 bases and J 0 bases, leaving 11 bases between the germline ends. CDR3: CASSQLSKSSYNSPLHF. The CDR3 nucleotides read TGCGCCAGCAGCCAACTCTCTAAAAGCTCCTATAATTCACCCCTCCACTTT.

The CDR3 here is CASSPLSGANQPQHF. The CDR3, as DNA: TGTGCCAGCAGTCCCTTAAGCGGGGCTAATCAGCCCCAGCATTTT. This sequence joins TRBV7-9 and TRBJ1-5, with D perhaps matching TRBD1 (5 bases). V was cut by 6 bases and J by 4 bases, with 16 bases left in between. The CDR3 spans 15 residues. Looked up from germline, CDR1 is SEHNR and CDR2 is FQNEAQ (reference sequence).

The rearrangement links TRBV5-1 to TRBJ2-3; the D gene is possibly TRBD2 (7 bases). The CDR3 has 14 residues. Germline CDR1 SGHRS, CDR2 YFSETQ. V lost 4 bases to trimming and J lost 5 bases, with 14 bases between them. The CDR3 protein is CASSPGGAGDTQYF. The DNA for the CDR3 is TGCGCCAGCAGCCCGGGGGGCGCAGGAGATACGCAGTATTTT.